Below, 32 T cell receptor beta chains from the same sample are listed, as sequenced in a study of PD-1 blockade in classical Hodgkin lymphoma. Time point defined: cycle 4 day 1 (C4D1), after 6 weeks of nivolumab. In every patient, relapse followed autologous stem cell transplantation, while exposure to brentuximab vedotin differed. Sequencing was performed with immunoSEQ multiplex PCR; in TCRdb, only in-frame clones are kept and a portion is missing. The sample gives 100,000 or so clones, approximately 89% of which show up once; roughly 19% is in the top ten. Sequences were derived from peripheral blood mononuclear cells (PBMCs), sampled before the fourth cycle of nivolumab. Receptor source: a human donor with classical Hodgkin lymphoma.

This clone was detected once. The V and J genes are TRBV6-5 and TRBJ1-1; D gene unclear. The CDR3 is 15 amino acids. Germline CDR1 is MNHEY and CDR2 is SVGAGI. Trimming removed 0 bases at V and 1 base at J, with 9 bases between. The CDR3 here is CASSYSEGPNTEAFF. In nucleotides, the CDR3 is TGTGCCAGCAGTTACTCTGAGGGCCCGAACACTGAAGCTTTCTTT.

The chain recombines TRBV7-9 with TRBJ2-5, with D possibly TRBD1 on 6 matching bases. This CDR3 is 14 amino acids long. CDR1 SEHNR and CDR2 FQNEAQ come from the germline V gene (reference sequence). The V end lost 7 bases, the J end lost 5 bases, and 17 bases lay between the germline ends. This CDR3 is CASTGWGRGETQYF. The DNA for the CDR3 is TGTGCCAGCACAGGGTGGGGGCGAGGGGAGACCCAGTACTTC.

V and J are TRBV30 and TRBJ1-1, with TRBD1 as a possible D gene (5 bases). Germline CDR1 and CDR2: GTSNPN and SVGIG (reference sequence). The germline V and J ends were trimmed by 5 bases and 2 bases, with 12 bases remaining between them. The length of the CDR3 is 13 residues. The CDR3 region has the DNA TGTGCCTGGCTGCGCAGGGAAAACACTGAAGCTTTCTTT. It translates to CAWLRRENTEAFF.

CDR3 region: CASSAGDYEQYF. The DNA for the CDR3 is TGTGCCAGCAGCGCAGGGGACTACGAGCAGTACTTC. The gene calls are TRBV5-6 and TRBJ2-7; D might be TRBD1 (6 bases). The CDR3 length is 12 residues. V dropped 4 bases and J dropped 3 bases, with 8 bases sitting between them. Germline V gene lookup returns CDR1 SGHDT and CDR2 YYEEEE.

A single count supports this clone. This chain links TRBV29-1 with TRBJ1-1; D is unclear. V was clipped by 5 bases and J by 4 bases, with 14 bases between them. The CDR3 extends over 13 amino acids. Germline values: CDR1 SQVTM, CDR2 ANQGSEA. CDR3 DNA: TGCAGCGTTCGTGGAACCGGCGGCACTGAAGCTTTCTTT. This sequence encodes CSVRGTGGTEAFF.

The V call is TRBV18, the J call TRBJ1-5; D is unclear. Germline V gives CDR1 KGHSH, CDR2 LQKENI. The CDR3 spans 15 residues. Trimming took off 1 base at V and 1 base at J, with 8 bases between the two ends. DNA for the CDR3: TGTGCCAGCTCACCACGGTCTCTCAGCAATCAGCCCCAGCATTTT. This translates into CASSPRSLSNQPQHF. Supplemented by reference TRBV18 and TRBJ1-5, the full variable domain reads NAGVMQNPRHLVRRRGQEARLRCSPMKGHSHVYWYRQLPEEGLKFMVYLQKENIIDESGMPKERFSAEFPKEGPSILRIQQVVRGDSAAYFCASSPRSLSNQPQHFGDGTRLSIL.

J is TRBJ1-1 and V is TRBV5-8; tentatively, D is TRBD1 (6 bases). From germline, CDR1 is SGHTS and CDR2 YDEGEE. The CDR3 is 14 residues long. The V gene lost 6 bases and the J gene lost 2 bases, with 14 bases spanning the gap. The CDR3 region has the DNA TGTGCCAGCACCCGCCGAGGGGGAAACACTGAAGCTTTCTTT. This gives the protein CASTRRGGNTEAFF.

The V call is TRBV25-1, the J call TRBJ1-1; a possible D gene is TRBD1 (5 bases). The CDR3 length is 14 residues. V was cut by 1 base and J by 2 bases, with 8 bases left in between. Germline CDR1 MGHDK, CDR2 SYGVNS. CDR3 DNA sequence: TGTGCCAGCAGTGAATGGGGGGGAAACACTGAAGCTTTCTTT. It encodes CASSEWGGNTEAFF.

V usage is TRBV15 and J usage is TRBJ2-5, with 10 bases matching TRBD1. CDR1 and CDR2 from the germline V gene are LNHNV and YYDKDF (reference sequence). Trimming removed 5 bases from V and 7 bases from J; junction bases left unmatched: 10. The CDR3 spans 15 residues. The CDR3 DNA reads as TGTGCCACCAGCGAGTGGACAGGGGGAACGGGGACCCAGTACTTC. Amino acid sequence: CATSEWTGGTGTQYF.

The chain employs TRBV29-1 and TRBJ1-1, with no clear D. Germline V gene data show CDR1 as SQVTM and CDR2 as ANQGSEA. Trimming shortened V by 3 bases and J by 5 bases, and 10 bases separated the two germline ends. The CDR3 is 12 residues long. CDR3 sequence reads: CSVDQVYTEAFF. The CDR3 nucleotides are TGCAGCGTTGATCAGGTATATACTGAAGCTTTCTTT.

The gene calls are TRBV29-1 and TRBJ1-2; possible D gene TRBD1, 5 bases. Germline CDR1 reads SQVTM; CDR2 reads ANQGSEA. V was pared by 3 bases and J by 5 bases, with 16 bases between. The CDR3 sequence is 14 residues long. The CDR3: CSVEAQARGYGYTF. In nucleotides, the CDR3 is TGCAGCGTTGAGGCACAGGCCAGAGGATATGGCTACACCTTC.

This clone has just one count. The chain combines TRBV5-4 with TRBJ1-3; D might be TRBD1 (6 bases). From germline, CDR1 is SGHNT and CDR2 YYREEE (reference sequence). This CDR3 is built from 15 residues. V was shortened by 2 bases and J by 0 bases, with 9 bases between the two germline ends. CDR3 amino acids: CASSFAGASGNTIYF. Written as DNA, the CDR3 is TGTGCCAGCAGCTTCGCAGGGGCCTCTGGAAACACCATATATTTT.

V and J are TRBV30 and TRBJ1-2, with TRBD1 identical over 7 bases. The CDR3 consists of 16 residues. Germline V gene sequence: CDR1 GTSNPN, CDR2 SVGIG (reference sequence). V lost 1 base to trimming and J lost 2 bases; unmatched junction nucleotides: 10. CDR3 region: CAWSGRGGRSNYGYTF. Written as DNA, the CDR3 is TGTGCCTGGAGTGGCAGGGGGGGGCGAAGCAACTATGGCTACACCTTC.

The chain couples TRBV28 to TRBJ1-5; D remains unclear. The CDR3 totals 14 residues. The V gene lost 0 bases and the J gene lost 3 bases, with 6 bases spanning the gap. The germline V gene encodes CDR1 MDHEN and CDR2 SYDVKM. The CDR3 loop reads CASSLWEDNQPQHF. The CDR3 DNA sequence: TGTGCCAGCAGTTTATGGGAGGACAATCAGCCCCAGCATTTT.

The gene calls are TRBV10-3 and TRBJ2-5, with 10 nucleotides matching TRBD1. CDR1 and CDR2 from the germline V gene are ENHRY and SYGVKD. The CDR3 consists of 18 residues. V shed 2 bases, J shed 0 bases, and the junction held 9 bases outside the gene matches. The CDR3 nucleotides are TGTGCCATCAGTGAGCCGGACAGGGGGGTTCATCACCAAGAGACCCAGTACTTC. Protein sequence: CAISEPDRGVHHQETQYF.

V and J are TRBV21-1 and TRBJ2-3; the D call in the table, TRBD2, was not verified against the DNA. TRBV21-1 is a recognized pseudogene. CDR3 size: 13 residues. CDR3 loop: CASSKGGLQAQYF. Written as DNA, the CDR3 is TGTGCCAGCAGCAAAGGGGGACTTCAGGCGCAGTATTTT.

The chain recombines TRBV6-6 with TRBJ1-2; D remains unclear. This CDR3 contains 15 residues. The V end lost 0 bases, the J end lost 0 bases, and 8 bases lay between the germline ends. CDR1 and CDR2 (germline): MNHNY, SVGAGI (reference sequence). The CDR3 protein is CASSYSEGANYGYTF. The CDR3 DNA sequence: TGTGCCAGCAGTTACTCGGAGGGAGCTAACTATGGCTACACCTTC.

CDR3 in amino acids: CAWSVATPRYTQYF. The CDR3, as DNA: TGTGCCTGGAGTGTCGCCACGCCCAGGTATACGCAGTATTTT. The gene calls are TRBV30 and TRBJ2-3, with D unclear. V was trimmed by 0 bases and J by 7 bases, leaving 14 bases between them. The CDR3 extends over 14 amino acids. Germline V gene data show CDR1 as GTSNPN and CDR2 as SVGIG (reference sequence).

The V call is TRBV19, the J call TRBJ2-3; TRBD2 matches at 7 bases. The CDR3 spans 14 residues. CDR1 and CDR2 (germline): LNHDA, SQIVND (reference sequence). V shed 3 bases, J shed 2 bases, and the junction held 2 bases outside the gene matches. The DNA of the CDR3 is TGTGCCAGTAGTATCCTAGCGGACACAGATACGCAGTATTTT. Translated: CASSILADTDTQYF.

CDR3 sequence: CASSLTGASHEQYF. For the CDR3, the DNA is TGTGCCAGCAGCTTAACAGGGGCGAGCCACGAGCAGTACTTC. The chain joins TRBV7-9 to TRBJ2-7; 7 bases match TRBD1. Trimming cost V 2 bases and J 5 bases; bases outside gene matches: 6. This CDR3 has 14 amino acids. Germline values: CDR1 SEHNR, CDR2 FQNEAQ (reference sequence).

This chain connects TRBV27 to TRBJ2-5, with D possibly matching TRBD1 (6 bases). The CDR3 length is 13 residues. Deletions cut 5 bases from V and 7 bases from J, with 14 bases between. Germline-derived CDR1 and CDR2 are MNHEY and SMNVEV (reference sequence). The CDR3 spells CASSPGAPGTQYF. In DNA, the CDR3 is TGTGCCAGCAGTCCAGGGGCTCCGGGGACCCAGTACTTC.

CDR3 residues: CASSPRQGGLNQPQHF. In nucleotides, the CDR3 is TGTGCCAGCAGTCCGCGACAGGGGGGGTTAAATCAGCCCCAGCATTTT. The V and J genes are TRBV27 and TRBJ1-5, with 9 positions matching TRBD1. Germline-derived CDR1 and CDR2 are MNHEY and SMNVEV (reference sequence). V gave up 5 bases and J gave up 4 bases; unmatched junction bases: 9. The CDR3 is made up of 16 amino acids.

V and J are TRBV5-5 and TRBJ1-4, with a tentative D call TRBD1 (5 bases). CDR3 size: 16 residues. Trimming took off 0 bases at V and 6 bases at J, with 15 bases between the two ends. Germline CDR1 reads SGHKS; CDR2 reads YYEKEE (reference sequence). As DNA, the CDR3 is TGTGCCAGCAGCTTGGTTATGTGGGGCCAGGATGAAAAACTGTTTTTT. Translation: CASSLVMWGQDEKLFF. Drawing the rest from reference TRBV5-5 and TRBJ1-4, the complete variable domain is DAGVTQSPTHLIKTRGQQVTLRCSPISGHKSVSWYQQVLGQGPQFIFQYYEKEERGRGNFPDRFSARQFPNYSSELNVNALLLGDSALYLCASSLVMWGQDEKLFFGSGTQLSVL.

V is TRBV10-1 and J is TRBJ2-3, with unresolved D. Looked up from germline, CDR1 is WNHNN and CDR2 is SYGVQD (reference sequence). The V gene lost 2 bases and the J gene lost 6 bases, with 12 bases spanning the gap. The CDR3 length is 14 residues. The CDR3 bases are TGCGCCAGCAGTGAGCTTAGCAGGTCCGATACGCAGTATTTT. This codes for CASSELSRSDTQYF.

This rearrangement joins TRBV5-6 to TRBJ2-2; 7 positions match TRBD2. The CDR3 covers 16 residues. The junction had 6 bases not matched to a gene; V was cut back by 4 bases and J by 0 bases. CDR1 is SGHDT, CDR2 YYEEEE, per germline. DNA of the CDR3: TGTGCCAGCAGCCAGCGGGGACTACCGAACACCGGGGAGCTGTTTTTT. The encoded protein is CASSQRGLPNTGELFF.

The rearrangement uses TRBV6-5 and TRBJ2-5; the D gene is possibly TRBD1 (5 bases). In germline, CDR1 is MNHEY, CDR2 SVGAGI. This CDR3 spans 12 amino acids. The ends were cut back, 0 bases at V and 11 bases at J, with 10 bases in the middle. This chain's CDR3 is CASSYSRTPQYF. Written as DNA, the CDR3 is TGTGCCAGCAGTTACTCGCGGACACCTCAGTACTTC.

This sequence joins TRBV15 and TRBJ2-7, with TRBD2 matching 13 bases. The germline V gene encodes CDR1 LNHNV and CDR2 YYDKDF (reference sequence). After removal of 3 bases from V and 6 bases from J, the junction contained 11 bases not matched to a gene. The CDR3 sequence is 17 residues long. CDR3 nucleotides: TGTGCCACCAGCAGGGCCACCGGACTAGCGGGAGCAAGCGAGCAGTACTTC. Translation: CATSRATGLAGASEQYF.

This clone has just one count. Written as DNA, the CDR3 is TGTGCCAGTATGAAAGGATTGGTGGCTGAAGCTTTCTTT. It yields the protein CASMKGLVAEAFF. The gene calls are TRBV19 and TRBJ1-1; no clear D gene. The CDR3 covers 13 residues. The V gene's germline CDR1 is LNHDA and CDR2 SQIVND (reference sequence). Trimming removed 7 bases from V and 6 bases from J, with 15 bases in between.

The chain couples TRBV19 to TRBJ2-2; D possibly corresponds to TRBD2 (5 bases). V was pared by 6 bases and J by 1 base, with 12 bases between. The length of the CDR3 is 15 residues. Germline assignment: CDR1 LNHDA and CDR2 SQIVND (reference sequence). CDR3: CASRTVLVNTGELFF. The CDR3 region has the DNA TGTGCCAGTAGAACAGTACTAGTGAACACCGGGGAGCTGTTTTTT.

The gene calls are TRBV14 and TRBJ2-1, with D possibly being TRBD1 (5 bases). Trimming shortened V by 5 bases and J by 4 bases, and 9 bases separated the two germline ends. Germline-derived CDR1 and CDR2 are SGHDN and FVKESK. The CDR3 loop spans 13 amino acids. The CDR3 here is CASSFRAYNEQFF. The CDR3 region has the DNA TGTGCCAGCAGCTTCAGGGCGTACAATGAGCAGTTCTTC.

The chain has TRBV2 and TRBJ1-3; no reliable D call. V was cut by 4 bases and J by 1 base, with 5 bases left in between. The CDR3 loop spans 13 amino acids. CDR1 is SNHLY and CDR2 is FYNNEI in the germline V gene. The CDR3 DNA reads TGTGCCAGCAGTGGGGTTTCTGGAAACACCATATATTTT. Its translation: CASSGVSGNTIYF.

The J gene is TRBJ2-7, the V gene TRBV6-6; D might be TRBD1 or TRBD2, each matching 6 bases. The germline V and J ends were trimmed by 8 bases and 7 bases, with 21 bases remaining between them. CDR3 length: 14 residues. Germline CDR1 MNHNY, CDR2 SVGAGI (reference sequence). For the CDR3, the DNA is TGTGCCAGCTGCGGGACACCCCTGGCGAGGGAGCAGTACTTC. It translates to CASCGTPLAREQYF.